The 10 T cell receptor beta chains given below trace back to one sample, sequenced in a study of cytomegalovirus exposure and HLA in healthy donors. PCR amplification relied on 60 Vbeta primers (plus 13 Jbeta primers). The assay was immunoSEQ multiplex PCR, and TCRdb's table has in-frame clones only and misses some. The table includes about 140,000 clones, around four fifths detected once. The sample was PBMCs. All receptors derive from a woman aged 40 to 49 in good health and CMV-seronegative.

The rearrangement links TRBV28 to TRBJ2-2; 7 bases line up with TRBD2. J gave up 6 bases and V 1 base, and 5 bases lay outside the gene matches. The CDR3 loop spans 15 amino acids. The germline CDR1 and CDR2 sequences are MDHEN and SYDVKM. CDR3 DNA: TGTGCCAGCAGTTTATTGGCGGGAGTCCCCGGGGAGCTGTTTTTT. Protein sequence: CASSLLAGVPGELFF. The variable domain in full, with the rest retrieved from reference TRBV28 and TRBJ2-2, is DVKVTQSSRYLVKRTGEKVFLECVQDMDHENMFWYRQDPGLGLRLIYFSYDVKMKEKGDIPEGYSVSREKKERFSLILESASTNQTSMYLCASSLLAGVPGELFFGEGSRLTVL.

The rearrangement links TRBV2 to TRBJ1-5; 10 nucleotides align to TRBD1. The CDR3 is 16 residues long. The V segment lost 5 bases and the J segment 2 bases; nucleotides outside the gene matches: 6. From germline, CDR1 is SNHLY and CDR2 FYNNEI. CDR3 loop: CASSRDRGMGNQPQHF. CDR3 nucleotide sequence: TGTGCCAGCAGTCGGGACAGGGGAATGGGCAATCAGCCCCAGCATTTT.

The CDR3 spells CASRLTSATDTQYF. DNA for the CDR3: TGTGCCAGCAGACTTACTAGCGCCACAGATACGCAGTATTTT. The chain couples TRBV28 to TRBJ2-3; 7 bases line up with TRBD2. The CDR3 runs 14 residues. Trimming at V came to 6 bases and at J to 2 bases, leaving 5 bases not matched to a gene. Germline V CDR1 and CDR2: MDHEN, SYDVKM.

This clone occurred once. The rearrangement joins TRBV27 to TRBJ2-3, with TRBD2 as a possible D gene (7 bases). The CDR3 contains 17 residues. Germline V gene lookup returns CDR1 MNHEY and CDR2 SMNVEV (reference sequence). Trimming removed 1 base from V and 2 bases from J, with 16 bases in between. This chain's CDR3 is CASSLLGGRGLTDTQYF. The CDR3 DNA follows: TGTGCCAGCAGTTTATTGGGGGGGCGGGGGCTCACAGATACGCAGTATTTT.

The V and J genes are TRBV27 and TRBJ2-1; possible D gene TRBD2, 6 bases. The CDR3 has 14 amino acids. Germline V gene data show CDR1 as MNHEY and CDR2 as SMNVEV (reference sequence). V lost 6 bases to trimming and J lost 4 bases, with 13 bases between them. The CDR3 DNA reads TGTGCCAGCAGGCGGGAATTGCTTTACAATGAGCAGTTCTTC. Protein sequence: CASRRELLYNEQFF.

The J gene is TRBJ2-3, the V gene TRBV4-2; TRBD2 matches at 7 bases. CDR3 length: 15 residues. Germline V gene sequence: CDR1 LGHNA, CDR2 YNFKEQ. Losses at the gene ends were 4 bases for V and 0 bases for J; bases not matched to a gene: 4. Here the CDR3 DNA reads TGTGCCAGCAGCCGGGCGGGAGTAAGCACAGATACGCAGTATTTT. Encoded protein: CASSRAGVSTDTQYF.

Details on this clone: Other DNA sequences in this specimen translate into the identical CDR3. DNA of the CDR3: TGTGCCAGCTCGCCAAGTGCCAGGGGCACTGAAGCTTTCTTT. Encoded protein: CASSPSARGTEAFF. The chain couples TRBV18 to TRBJ1-1; the D gene is possibly TRBD1 (6 bases). Trimming pared 6 bases from V and 4 bases from J, leaving 15 bases between. The CDR3 length is 14 residues. Germline lookup yields CDR1 KGHSH and CDR2 LQKENI.

V usage is TRBV28 and J usage is TRBJ2-3; 7 nucleotides match TRBD1. There are 15 residues in the CDR3. V lost 3 bases, J lost 1 base, and 4 bases stayed unmatched. Germline V lookup: CDR1 MDHEN, CDR2 SYDVKM. The CDR3 DNA follows: TGTGCCAGCAGTTTTATGCAGGGGGGCACAGATACGCAGTATTTT. It is translated as CASSFMQGGTDTQYF.

The CDR3 reads CASSRETGAYNEQFF. In nucleotides, the CDR3 is TGCGCCAGCAGCCGGGAGACCGGGGCCTACAATGAGCAGTTCTTC. The chain carries TRBV4-3 and TRBJ2-1, with a weak D call TRBD2 (5 bases). The CDR3 contains 15 residues. Germline CDR1 is LGHNA and CDR2 is YSLEER. The germline V and J ends were trimmed by 4 bases and 2 bases, with 12 bases remaining between them.

The chain recombines TRBV10-2 with TRBJ2-7, with a weak D call TRBD1 (6 bases). CDR3 length: 14 residues. Germline assignment: CDR1 WSHSY and CDR2 SAAADI. The ends were cut back, 5 bases at V and 1 base at J, with 12 bases in the middle. This CDR3 reads CASSPGQSSYEQYF. As DNA, the CDR3 is TGCGCCAGCAGTCCCGGACAGAGTTCCTACGAGCAGTACTTC.